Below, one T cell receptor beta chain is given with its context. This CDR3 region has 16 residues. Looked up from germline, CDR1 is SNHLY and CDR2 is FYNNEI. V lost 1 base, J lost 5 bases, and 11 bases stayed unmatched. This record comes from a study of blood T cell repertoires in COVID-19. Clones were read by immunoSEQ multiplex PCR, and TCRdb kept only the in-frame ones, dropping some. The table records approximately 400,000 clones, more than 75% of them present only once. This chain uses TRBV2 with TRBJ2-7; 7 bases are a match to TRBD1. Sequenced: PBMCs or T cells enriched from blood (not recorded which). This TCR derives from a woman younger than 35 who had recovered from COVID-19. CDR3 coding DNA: TGTGCCAGCAGTGAAGAAGGGGGCGAATTAATCCACGAGCAGTACTTC. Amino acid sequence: CASSEEGGELIHEQYF.